Shown below are 18 T cell receptor beta chains from a single sample sequenced in a study of T cell repertoires in cytomegalovirus infection. TCRdb processed the reads anew with MiXCR; each CDR3 protein has one entry. The sample has 300,000 to 400,000 distinct CDR3 sequences; roughly 28% are singletons. What these receptors recognize is not known. The sequencing here drew on cultured PBMCs, taken from culture after CMV antigen stimulation. The receptors were sampled from a human donor in good health (CMV status not recorded). Some clones in this sample may be carry-over from other donors' samples.

This clonotype was seen more than once but under ten times. J is TRBJ2-7 and V is TRBV27, with D perhaps given as TRBD1 or TRBD2 (6 bases each). Germline V CDR1 and CDR2: MNHEY, SMNVEV (reference sequence). Deletions cut 3 bases from V and 7 bases from J, with 13 bases between. This CDR3 is 13 amino acids long. In DNA form, the CDR3 reads TGTGCCAGCAGTTTTAGGGGGGCGGGAGAGCAGTACTTC. The encoded protein is CASSFRGAGEQYF.

The chain is built from TRBV6-1 and TRBJ1-5; TRBD1 might be the D (6 bases). CDR3 length: 14 residues. Deletions cut 8 bases from V and 7 bases from J, with 18 bases between. CDR1 and CDR2 from the germline V gene are MNHNS and SASEGT. The DNA of the CDR3 is TGTGCCAGCCTGGACAGTCCGGGCGTACAGCCCCAGCATTTT. Amino acid sequence: CASLDSPGVQPQHF.

The rearrangement links TRBV6-5 to TRBJ1-3; no clear D gene. Germline-derived CDR1 and CDR2 are MNHEY and SVGAGI. V was cut by 0 bases and J by 4 bases, with 10 bases left in between. The CDR3 has 15 amino acids. The chain's CDR3 is CASSYSGLSGNTIYF. For the CDR3, the DNA is TGTGCCAGCAGTTACTCGGGCCTCTCGGGAAACACCATATATTTT.

This clonotype was counted a few times. The chain combines TRBV7-9 with TRBJ1-1; unclear D gene. CDR3 length equals 15 residues. V was trimmed by 3 bases and J by 5 bases, leaving 16 bases between them. In germline, CDR1 is SEHNR, CDR2 FQNEAQ (reference sequence). CDR3 in amino acids: CASSFPRTKWTEAFF. The CDR3 DNA follows: TGTGCCAGCAGCTTCCCACGGACGAAATGGACTGAAGCTTTCTTT.

The chain joins TRBV13 to TRBJ2-3; TRBD2 aligns across 12 bases. Germline V lookup: CDR1 PRHDT, CDR2 FYEKMQ (reference sequence). Losses at the gene ends were 5 bases for V and 5 bases for J; bases not matched to a gene: 8. The CDR3 length is 16 residues. Here the CDR3 reads CASSGPSGGEEDTQYF. The DNA of the CDR3 is TGTGCCAGCAGCGGTCCTAGCGGGGGGGAGGAAGATACGCAGTATTTT.

This clonotype came up a few times. The chain has TRBV24-1 and TRBJ2-1; 15 bases map to TRBD2. Unmatched junction bases numbered 13, after V lost 7 bases and J lost 1 base. The CDR3 consists of 20 residues. Germline CDR1 and CDR2: KGHDR and SFDVKD. The CDR3 region is CATSSSPGLAGGPSYNEQFF. In DNA form, the CDR3 reads TGTGCCACCAGCAGCTCCCCGGGACTAGCGGGGGGTCCTTCCTACAATGAGCAGTTCTTC.

This clonotype was seen more than once but under ten times. V usage is TRBV19 and J usage is TRBJ2-5; D may be TRBD1 (6 bases). V was cut by 6 bases and J by 5 bases, with 22 bases left in between. Looked up from germline, CDR1 is LNHDA and CDR2 is SQIVND (reference sequence). CDR3 length equals 16 residues. Written as DNA, the CDR3 is TGTGCCAGTAGCCGTAAGACAGGACCCCTCGTGGAGACCCAGTACTTC. Amino acids: CASSRKTGPLVETQYF.

The rearrangement joins TRBV28 to TRBJ2-7; TRBD1 might be the D (5 bases). This CDR3 is built from 14 residues. The germline CDR1 and CDR2 sequences are MDHEN and SYDVKM. The V and J ends lost 2 bases and 2 bases respectively, with 10 bases between them. CDR3 bases: TGTGCCAGCAGTTTAGAAGACAGAGCCTACGAGCAGTACTTC. It yields the protein CASSLEDRAYEQYF.

This clonotype was picked up many times. The chain employs TRBV12-3 or TRBV12-4 and TRBJ2-4, with D maybe TRBD1 (6 bases). CDR3 length equals 16 residues. V was cut by 2 bases and J by 0 bases, with 11 bases left in between. The CDR3 protein is CASSLSQGLAKNIQYF. The CDR3 coding sequence is TGTGCCAGCAGTTTATCCCAGGGGCTAGCCAAAAACATTCAGTACTTC.

The V and J genes are TRBV28 and TRBJ1-1, with D uncertain. Germline lookup yields CDR1 MDHEN and CDR2 SYDVKM. CDR3 length: 15 amino acids. The ends were cut back, 6 bases at V and 0 bases at J, with 14 bases in the middle. CDR3 amino acids: CASRYPGMVNTEAFF. CDR3 in DNA: TGTGCCAGCAGATATCCCGGGATGGTGAACACTGAAGCTTTCTTT.

J is TRBJ2-1 and V is TRBV28; a weak D match, TRBD1 (5 bases). The CDR3 totals 13 residues. Trimming pared 7 bases from V and 5 bases from J, leaving 12 bases between. Germline V CDR1 and CDR2: MDHEN, SYDVKM. Here the CDR3 reads CASMVSGNNEQFF. The CDR3 nucleotides read TGTGCCAGCATGGTGTCAGGGAACAATGAGCAGTTCTTC.

The chain joins TRBV19 to TRBJ1-2, with D perhaps TRBD1 (6 bases). The CDR3 is 17 amino acids. V lost 5 bases, J lost 0 bases, and 19 bases lay in between. The germline CDR1 and CDR2 sequences are LNHDA and SQIVND (reference sequence). The CDR3 nucleotides read TGTGCCAGTAGTTCCCTAGGGGGGCTCTACTCTAACTATGGCTACACCTTC. It translates to CASSSLGGLYSNYGYTF.

The sample holds a few counts of this clonotype. The chain recombines TRBV19 with TRBJ2-1; D is possibly TRBD2 (5 bases). Per the germline V gene, CDR1 is LNHDA and CDR2 is SQIVND (reference sequence). With 0 bases removed from V and 5 bases from J, the gap between germline ends came to 8 bases. The CDR3 is 14 amino acids. CDR3 coding DNA: TGTGCCAGTAGTATAGATGGAGGAAACAATGAGCAGTTCTTC. Its protein is CASSIDGGNNEQFF.

This clonotype was observed a handful of times. This chain uses TRBV7-2 with TRBJ1-2; a possible D gene is TRBD1 (5 bases). CDR3 size: 15 residues. In germline, CDR1 is SGHTA, CDR2 FQGNSA. The ends were cut back, 5 bases at V and 8 bases at J, with 21 bases in the middle. Here the CDR3 DNA reads TGTGCCAGCAGCCCCGGACACGTTCTAACTATCGGCTACACCTTC. Protein product: CASSPGHVLTIGYTF.

The V call is TRBV18, the J call TRBJ1-2; the match to TRBD1 covers 8 bases. This CDR3 has 13 residues. Germline assignment: CDR1 KGHSH and CDR2 LQKENI. Trimming at V came to 5 bases and at J to 7 bases, leaving 6 bases not matched to a gene. This CDR3 is CASSAPGGVGYTF. DNA of the CDR3: TGTGCCAGCTCAGCCCCAGGGGGCGTTGGCTACACCTTC.

This clonotype was recorded once. The chain joins TRBV6-6 to TRBJ1-4; TRBD1 is a possible D gene (5 bases). CDR3 length: 14 residues. Germline assignment: CDR1 MNHNY and CDR2 SVGAGI (reference sequence). Trimming stripped 2 bases from V and 8 bases from J, with 12 bases between. The CDR3 DNA reads as TGTGCCAGCAGTTACGAGGGGAGACGGGAAAAACTGTTTTTT. As protein: CASSYEGRREKLFF.

This clonotype was observed a handful of times. The gene calls are TRBV20-1 and TRBJ1-3; 8 nucleotides match TRBD1. With 6 bases clipped from V and 1 base from J, the junction kept 5 bases outside the gene matches. This CDR3 is 14 amino acids long. From germline, CDR1 is DFQATT and CDR2 SNEGSKA (reference sequence). The CDR3 coding sequence is TGCAGTGCCAGACGGACAGGGTCTGGAAACACCATATATTTT. Encoded protein: CSARRTGSGNTIYF.

The rearrangement uses TRBV24-1 and TRBJ2-3, with no clear D. Trimming took 3 bases from V and 0 from J, leaving 6 bases between them. Germline loops: CDR1 KGHDR, CDR2 SFDVKD. This CDR3 is 14 amino acids long. The CDR3 DNA reads as TGTGCCACCAGTGATGGTCGCAGCACAGATACGCAGTATTTT. Amino acid sequence: CATSDGRSTDTQYF.